Listed below are T cell receptor beta chains from one sample, sequenced in a study of T cell responses to AZD1222 COVID-19 vaccine. Repertoires were generated with immunoSEQ multiplex PCR, while TCRdb's copy carries only in-frame clones and drops some. Altogether under 200,000 clones are present, roughly nine tenths being singletons, with the ten largest covering 4% to 5.5%. Material: peripheral blood, obtained on day 0 of MenACWY control vaccination. Source of these receptors: an adult in good health. CDR3s include the opening cysteine and the closing phenylalanine or tryptophan. The D gene is left open where the match is weak. Where a row states a size, it is once, few, many or the class of an expanded clone; other rows omit it.

TRBJ1-2,TRBV30,-,-,TGTGCCTGGAGTCCTGGGGGGCCTAACTATGGCTACACCTTC,CAWSPGGPNYGYTF
TRBJ1-1,TRBV10-3,once,-,TGTGCCATCAGTGAGTCTAAGGGTGACACTGAAGCTTTCTTT,CAISESKGDTEAFF
TRBJ2-5,TRBV5-1,once,TRBD1,TGCGCCAGCAGGACGGACAGGATCCAAGAGACCCAGTACTTC,CASRTDRIQETQYF
TRBJ2-1,TRBV27,once,-,TGTGCCAGCAGACCGGGACACACCTACAATGAGCAGTTCTTC,CASRPGHTYNEQFF
TRBJ2-1,TRBV24-1,-,-,TGTGCCACCAGTCGGGGGAGTGATGAGCAGTTCTTC,CATSRGSDEQFF
TRBJ1-5,TRBV18,-,-,TGTGCCAGCTCACGGGGAGAGACGAAGCCCCAGCATTTT,CASSRGETKPQHF
TRBJ2-1,TRBV30,-,TRBD1,TGTGCCTGGAGTAGCGGACAGGGGAACAATGAGCAGTTCTTC,CAWSSGQGNNEQFF
TRBJ1-2,TRBV7-9,few,TRBD1,TGTGCCAGCAGCTTATTGGGGTCCGAGGCAGGGGGATATGGCTACACCTTC,CASSLLGSEAGGYGYTF
TRBJ2-4,TRBV7-2,-,TRBD1,TGTGCCAGCAGCTCACAGGGGGCAGGTTCGAATCAGTACTTC,CASSSQGAGSNQYF
TRBJ1-4,TRBV9,few,-,TGTGCCAGCAGCGTAGAGCAGACTACCAATGAAAAACTGTTTTTT,CASSVEQTTNEKLFF
TRBJ2-4,TRBV10-3,-,TRBD2,TGTGCCATCAGTGAGTCGGGGGGGATGGGCACCAAAAACATTCAGTACTTC,CAISESGGMGTKNIQYF
TRBJ2-7,TRBV2,-,-,TGTGCCAGCACCATTAACAGAGACTACGAGCAGTACTTC,CASTINRDYEQYF
TRBJ2-2,TRBV6-5,-,-,TGTGCCAGCAGTTACGCCGAGGGGGGCGCCACCGGGGAGCTGTTTTTT,CASSYAEGGATGELFF
TRBJ1-1,TRBV19,-,-,TGTGCCAGTAGTATCCCCAGGGGAGCTGACACTGAAGCTTTCTTT,CASSIPRGADTEAFF
TRBJ2-6,TRBV28,-,TRBD2,TGTGCCAGCAGTTTTCTAGCGGGAGGGCCGGGGGCCAACGTCCTGACTTTC,CASSFLAGGPGANVLTF
TRBJ1-1,TRBV6-2/TRBV6-3,once,-,TGTGCCAGCAGTTACTCGAGATTCCGGGGGGTCGACACTGAAGCTTTCTTT,CASSYSRFRGVDTEAFF
TRBJ2-1,TRBV27,-,-,TGTGCCAGCAGTTTAAGTCCCCCGGGCAGTGAGCAGTTCTTC,CASSLSPPGSEQFF
TRBJ2-5,TRBV18,-,TRBD1,TGTGCCAGCTCACCAGCGGGACAGGGAGGAGAGACCCAGTACTTC,CASSPAGQGGETQYF
TRBJ2-7,TRBV16,-,-,TGTGCCAGCAGCCAGGGACATGAGGCCTACGAGCAGTACTTC,CASSQGHEAYEQYF
TRBJ2-1,TRBV7-2,-,TRBD2,TGTGCCAGCAGCCGCTCGACTAGCGGTAACAATGAGCAGTTCTTC,CASSRSTSGNNEQFF
TRBJ2-2,TRBV5-1,-,TRBD2,TGCGCCAGCACTTTAGCGGGAGCGTTAGCAACCGGGGAGCTGTTTTTT,CASTLAGALATGELFF
TRBJ1-4,TRBV5-1,-,TRBD1,TGCGCCAGCAGCTTGGCCGAGACAGGGGCTTTGTTTGGTGAAAAACTGTTTTTT,CASSLAETGALFGEKLFF
TRBJ1-5,TRBV11-2,-,-,TGTGCCAGCCAGGACAGTTTTTATAGCAATCAGCCCCAGCATTTT,CASQDSFYSNQPQHF
TRBJ2-6,TRBV10-3,-,-,TGTGCCATCACCCCCGGGTTAGGGACTGGGGCCAACGTCCTGACTTTC,CAITPGLGTGANVLTF
TRBJ1-1,TRBV10-3,-,-,TGTGCCATCAGTGCTCTCCCAGGAAGAATGAACACTGAAGCTTTCTTT,CAISALPGRMNTEAFF
TRBJ2-5,TRBV28,-,TRBD2,TGTGCCAGCAGTTCTCTCGGACTAGCGGAAGAGGCCCAGTACTTC,CASSSLGLAEEAQYF